The 23 T cell receptor beta chains below come from one sample, sequenced in a study of shared clonotypes between healthy human individuals (dated by TCRdb to 2020 to 2022). CD8 naive samples were obtained by positive selection for CCR7 among CD45RO-negative cells, yielding a CD45RA+CCR7+ population from which TemRA cells were excluded. The library came from the immunoSEQ multiplex PCR assay. TCRdb re-hosts the immuneACCESS table, in-frame sequences only. Its copies lack some clones; in the studies checked, an unresolved V gene accounts for under half of them, and the cause for the rest is not known. The sample contains hundreds of thousands of clones, 95% to 98% of them found a single time. 0.3% of the sample is held by the ten biggest clonotypes. The source material was naive CD8+ T cells sorted from blood. The cell subset or site tag for this specimen amounts to: CD45RA+CCR7+. The receptors derive from a young man in good health.

The V call is TRBV10-1, the J call TRBJ1-1, with TRBD1 matching 7 bases. With V trimmed by 6 bases and J by 7 bases, 8 bases remained unmatched. Germline V gives CDR1 WNHNN, CDR2 SYGVQD (reference sequence). This CDR3 region has 13 residues. The CDR3 sequence: CASSPTGAIEAFF. The CDR3 DNA is TGCGCCAGCAGCCCAACAGGGGCTATTGAAGCTTTCTTT.

This rearrangement joins TRBV7-9 to TRBJ2-7, with D hard to call. The V and J ends lost 3 bases and 6 bases respectively, with 12 bases between them. The CDR3 consists of 13 residues. Germline CDR1 reads SEHNR; CDR2 reads FQNEAQ (reference sequence). The CDR3 DNA reads TGTGCCAGCAGCTTTAGTACAGCTCGCGAGCAGTACTTC. This gives the protein CASSFSTAREQYF.

This sequence joins TRBV2 and TRBJ2-7, with 11 positions matching TRBD2. Germline lookup yields CDR1 SNHLY and CDR2 FYNNEI. CDR3 length equals 13 residues. V lost 6 bases, J lost 3 bases, and 1 base stayed unmatched. This CDR3 is CASRGLADYEQYF. CDR3 sequence (DNA): TGTGCCAGCAGGGGACTAGCGGACTACGAGCAGTACTTC. The whole variable domain, filled in from reference TRBV2 and TRBJ2-7, reads EPEVTQTPSHQVTQMGQEVILRCVPISNHLYFYWYRQILGQKVEFLVSFYNNEISEKSEIFDDQFSVERPDGSNFTLKIRSTKLEDSAMYFCASRGLADYEQYFGPGTRLTVT.

This clone appeared a single time. The rearrangement uses TRBV6-5 and TRBJ1-1; maybe TRBD1 (5 bases). Germline lookup yields CDR1 MNHEY and CDR2 SVGAGI. The V and J ends lost 2 bases and 6 bases respectively, with 13 bases between them. The CDR3 covers 14 residues. CDR3 bases: TGTGCCAGCAGTTACATGGTGCAGGGCGCTGAAGCTTTCTTT. It encodes CASSYMVQGAEAFF.

This sequence joins TRBV5-5 and TRBJ1-1; 7 nucleotides line up with TRBD1. Germline-derived CDR1 and CDR2 are SGHKS and YYEKEE (reference sequence). The CDR3 is made up of 12 amino acids. The V segment lost 10 bases and the J segment 2 bases; nucleotides outside the gene matches: 5. The CDR3 protein is CAVGTANTEAFF. CDR3 bases: TGTGCCGTCGGGACAGCCAACACTGAAGCTTTCTTT.

This clone showed up just a few times. The chain carries TRBV15 and TRBJ2-7; D may be TRBD1 or TRBD2 (6 bases each). Trimming pared 1 base from V and 7 bases from J, leaving 17 bases between. Germline CDR1 reads LNHNV; CDR2 reads YYDKDF (reference sequence). The CDR3 runs to 15 residues. The DNA of the CDR3 is TGTGCCACCAGCAGAGCTAGGGGGGTTACGGTGGAGCAGTACTTC. Residues: CATSRARGVTVEQYF.

The chain uses TRBV14 and TRBJ2-7; possibly TRBD1 or TRBD2 for D (6 bases each). Trimming removed 3 bases from V and 2 bases from J, with 11 bases in between. The CDR3 extends over 14 amino acids. CDR1 and CDR2 (germline): SGHDN, FVKESK. The CDR3 protein is CASSHGGGTYEQYF. The CDR3, as DNA: TGTGCCAGCAGCCATGGAGGGGGGACCTACGAGCAGTACTTC.

This clone has just one count. The rearrangement links TRBV6-4 to TRBJ2-7; D is perhaps TRBD1 or TRBD2 (5 bases each). Germline CDR1 is MRHNA and CDR2 is SNTAGT. This CDR3 comprises 14 residues. V lost 2 bases, J lost 5 bases, and 13 bases lay in between. The CDR3 here is CASSDGDRRNEQYF. The CDR3 region has the DNA TGTGCCAGCAGTGACGGGGACCGCCGAAACGAGCAGTACTTC.

The chain has TRBV2 and TRBJ2-1; D possibly matches TRBD1 or TRBD2 (7 bases each). V was clipped by 3 bases and J by 5 bases, with 14 bases between them. This CDR3 has 15 residues. Germline V gives CDR1 SNHLY, CDR2 FYNNEI. The CDR3, as DNA: TGTGCCAGCAGTGATGGGAGGGGACAGCACAATGAGCAGTTCTTC. Protein: CASSDGRGQHNEQFF.

This clone was recorded only once. The chain is built from TRBV28 and TRBJ2-7, with 9 bases that match TRBD1. V shed 6 bases and J 4 bases; nucleotides not matched to a gene: 13. This CDR3 contains 16 residues. The germline gives CDR1 MDHEN, CDR2 SYDVKM. The CDR3 DNA reads as TGTGCCAGCAGAGAAACCGGGACAGGGTTTGGTTACGAGCAGTACTTC. This encodes CASRETGTGFGYEQYF.

The V call is TRBV4-2, the J call TRBJ2-7; D remains ambiguous. V shed 4 bases and J shed 3 bases, with 13 bases lying between them. Germline lookup yields CDR1 LGHNA and CDR2 YNFKEQ. This CDR3 comprises 14 residues. The CDR3 DNA reads as TGTGCCAGCAGCCTGAGACATCTGGACTACGAGCAGTACTTC. It yields the protein CASSLRHLDYEQYF.

The chain carries TRBV28 and TRBJ2-3; 13 bases map to TRBD2. CDR1 MDHEN and CDR2 SYDVKM come from the germline V gene. The CDR3 has 15 amino acids. Trimming at V came to 10 bases and at J to 4 bases, leaving 8 bases not matched to a gene. The CDR3: CATGTSGMLPDTQYF. CDR3 nucleotide sequence: TGTGCCACCGGGACTAGCGGGATGTTGCCAGATACGCAGTATTTT.

The chain links TRBV27 to TRBJ2-2, with a weak D call TRBD2 (5 bases). Per germline, CDR1 MNHEY and CDR2 SMNVEV (reference sequence). CDR3 length equals 14 residues. Trimming stripped 5 bases from V and 4 bases from J, with 11 bases between. CDR3 DNA sequence: TGTGCCAGCAGTCCAGGACTCGCCACCGGGGAGCTGTTTTTT. Its translation: CASSPGLATGELFF.

This sequence joins TRBV5-1 and TRBJ1-2, with D hard to call. V lost 0 bases to trimming and J lost 8 bases, with 23 bases between them. In germline, CDR1 is SGHRS, CDR2 YFSETQ. The CDR3 length is 17 residues. In DNA form, the CDR3 reads TGCGCCAGCAGCTTGGGAGTGACAAAGTTTGCATTACCCGGCTACACCTTC. Translating it yields CASSLGVTKFALPGYTF.

The chain has TRBV27 and TRBJ2-7; 7 bases are a match to TRBD1. There are 12 residues in the CDR3. Germline CDR1 reads MNHEY; CDR2 reads SMNVEV (reference sequence). V gave up 6 bases and J gave up 5 bases; unmatched junction bases: 4. The CDR3 nucleotides are TGTGCCAGCAGGGACAGGCCCGACGAGCAGTACTTC. It is translated as CASRDRPDEQYF.

This chain uses TRBV27 with TRBJ2-1; D may be TRBD1 or TRBD2 (6 bases each). CDR1 and CDR2 from the germline V gene are MNHEY and SMNVEV (reference sequence). The CDR3 runs to 19 residues. V lost 7 bases to trimming and J lost 8 bases, with 33 bases between them. Here the CDR3 DNA reads TGTGCCAGCAACCACTATCCCCTGAGGGGGGCCTCGGAGGGGGATGAGCAGTTCTTC. It codes for CASNHYPLRGASEGDEQFF.

This clone was seen only once. The chain employs TRBV4-1 and TRBJ1-1; the D is unclear. Germline CDR1 is MGHRA and CDR2 is YSYEKL. This CDR3 has 14 amino acids. V lost 5 bases, J lost 7 bases, and 17 bases lay in between. The CDR3 sequence is CASSWTGGVNEAFF. The CDR3 DNA reads as TGCGCCAGCAGCTGGACTGGTGGAGTGAATGAAGCTTTCTTT.

J is TRBJ2-6 and V is TRBV13, with TRBD1 matching 7 bases. Germline V lookup: CDR1 PRHDT, CDR2 FYEKMQ (reference sequence). The V gene end was trimmed by 1 base and the J gene end by 0 bases; junction bases not matched to a gene: 6. The CDR3 extends over 18 amino acids. DNA for the CDR3: TGTGCCAGCAGCTTAGTTCAGGGGGTCGGCTCTGGGGCCAACGTCCTGACTTTC. It translates to CASSLVQGVGSGANVLTF.

The chain links TRBV27 to TRBJ2-7; the D gene is possibly TRBD2 (7 bases). In germline, CDR1 is MNHEY, CDR2 SMNVEV (reference sequence). The CDR3 is made up of 15 amino acids. The V and J ends lost 4 bases and 3 bases respectively, with 16 bases between them. This chain's CDR3 is CASSSMEGGDYEQYF. The CDR3 DNA reads TGTGCCAGCAGTTCAATGGAAGGGGGGGACTACGAGCAGTACTTC.

The rearrangement joins TRBV4-1 to TRBJ2-2; D could derive from TRBD1 or TRBD2 (7 bases each). V was pared by 0 bases and J by 1 base, with 15 bases between. CDR1 is MGHRA, CDR2 YSYEKL, per germline. The CDR3 extends over 18 amino acids. As DNA, the CDR3 is TGCGCCAGCAGCCAAGATGCGGGGGACAGCCTGAACACCGGGGAGCTGTTTTTT. Its protein is CASSQDAGDSLNTGELFF.

This chain uses TRBV18 with TRBJ1-2; D call uncertain. Germline assignment: CDR1 KGHSH and CDR2 LQKENI. Between the trimmed V and J ends, which lost 4 bases and 6 bases, there was a span of 12 bases. The CDR3 is 13 residues long. This chain's CDR3 is CASSLNGIDGYTF. CDR3 sequence (DNA): TGTGCCAGCTCACTTAACGGGATCGATGGCTACACCTTC.

The V gene is TRBV18, the J gene TRBJ2-2; D ambiguous. Germline loops: CDR1 KGHSH, CDR2 LQKENI. The CDR3 loop spans 15 amino acids. V was clipped by 0 bases and J by 4 bases, with 9 bases between them. CDR3 protein: CASSPPASFTGELFF. The CDR3 DNA is TGTGCCAGCTCACCACCGGCTAGTTTCACCGGGGAGCTGTTTTTT.

V usage is TRBV19 and J usage is TRBJ2-2; D is perhaps TRBD1 (6 bases). The CDR3 contains 18 residues. CDR1 is LNHDA and CDR2 is SQIVND in the germline V gene (reference sequence). V lost 3 bases and J 2 bases, leaving 19 bases between the germline ends. CDR3 amino acids: CASSISATGHYNTGELFF. DNA for the CDR3: TGTGCCAGTAGTATCAGCGCCACGGGACACTATAACACCGGGGAGCTGTTTTTT.